The sample holds many counts of the clone carrying this TCR beta chain. Its cognate antigen is unknown. With no exceptions, donors were healthy Caucasians. The data originate from a study of identical twins. General observations from the study: Model-predicted out-of-frame TCR alpha sharing fell below observed values in monozygotic twins. High-abundance cord blood beta clonotypes had fewer insertions; memory repertoires showed none.

The CDR3 length is 15 residues. V lost 2 bases and J lost 2, with 11 bases in between. Template switching added a universal primer site, and cDNA bore unique molecular identifiers. MiXCR was run by TCRdb on the 5' RACE reads, yielding one entry per CDR3 protein. The sample includes 1.5 million to 2 million distinct CDR3 sequences, 32% of them seen just once. The clonotype was recovered from a newborn girl in good health. The rearrangement links TRBV12-3 or TRBV12-4 to TRBJ2-3, with D perhaps TRBD2 (6 bases). Sequenced input: cord blood. The CDR3: CASSLTSLITDTQYF. The CDR3 DNA sequence: TGTGCCAGCAGTTTAACTAGCTTAATCACAGATACGCAGTATTTT.